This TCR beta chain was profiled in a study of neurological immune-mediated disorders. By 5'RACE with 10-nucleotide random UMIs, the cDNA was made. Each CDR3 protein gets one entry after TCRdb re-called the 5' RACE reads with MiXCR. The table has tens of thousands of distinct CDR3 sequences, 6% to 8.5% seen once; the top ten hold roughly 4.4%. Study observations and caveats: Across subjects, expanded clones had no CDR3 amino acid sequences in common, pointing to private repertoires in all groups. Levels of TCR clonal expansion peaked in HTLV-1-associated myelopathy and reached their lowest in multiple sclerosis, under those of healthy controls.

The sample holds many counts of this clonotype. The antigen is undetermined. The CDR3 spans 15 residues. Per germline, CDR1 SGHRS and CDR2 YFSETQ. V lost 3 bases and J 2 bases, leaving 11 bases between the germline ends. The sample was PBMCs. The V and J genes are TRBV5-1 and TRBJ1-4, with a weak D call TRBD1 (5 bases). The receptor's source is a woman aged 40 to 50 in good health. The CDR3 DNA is TGCGCCAGCAGCTCGGATGGGACGACTAATGAAAAACTGTTTTTT. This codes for CASSSDGTTNEKLFF.